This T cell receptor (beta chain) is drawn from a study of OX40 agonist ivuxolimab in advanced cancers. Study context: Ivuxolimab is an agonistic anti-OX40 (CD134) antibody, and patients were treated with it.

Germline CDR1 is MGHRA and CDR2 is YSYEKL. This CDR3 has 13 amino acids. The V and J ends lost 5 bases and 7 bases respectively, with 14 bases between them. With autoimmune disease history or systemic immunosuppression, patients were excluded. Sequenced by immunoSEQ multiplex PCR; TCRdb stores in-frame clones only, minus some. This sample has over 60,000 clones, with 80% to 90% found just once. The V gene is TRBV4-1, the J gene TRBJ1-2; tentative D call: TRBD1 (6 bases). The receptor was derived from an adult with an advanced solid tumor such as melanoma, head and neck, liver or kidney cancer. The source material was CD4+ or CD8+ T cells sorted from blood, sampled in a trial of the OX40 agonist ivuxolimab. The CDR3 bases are TGCGCCAGCAGCTTGGGGGCAGGGGCTGGCTACACCTTC. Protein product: CASSLGAGAGYTF.